The next 29 T cell receptor beta chains were all read from a single sample in a study of cytomegalovirus exposure and HLA in healthy donors. The study ran its PCR with 60 Vbeta and 13 Jbeta primers. This table comes from immunoSEQ multiplex PCR, and its TCRdb copy is limited to in-frame clones, with some not included. The sample holds some 91,000 clones, about 80% seen once. The source material was PBMCs. The receptor source for this set is a man aged 35 to 55 in good health and CMV-seronegative.

The chain uses TRBV30 and TRBJ1-3; the D gene is possibly TRBD1 (5 bases). The V end lost 1 base, the J end lost 1 base, and 8 bases lay between the germline ends. The CDR3 consists of 14 residues. In germline, CDR1 is GTSNPN, CDR2 SVGIG (reference sequence). The CDR3 region has the DNA TGTGCCTGGAGTGCAGGGAGGTCTGGAAACACCATATATTTT. Its protein product is CAWSAGRSGNTIYF.

The V and J genes are TRBV15 and TRBJ1-2; the D is unclear. Germline V gives CDR1 LNHNV, CDR2 YYDKDF (reference sequence). This CDR3 contains 14 residues. The V end was cut by 3 bases, the J end by 8 bases, with 16 bases between. The CDR3 DNA reads TGTGCCACCAGCAGCCCGGAGCGAAAATGGGGCTACACCTTC. Translated, it gives CATSSPERKWGYTF.

This sequence joins TRBV5-1 and TRBJ2-7, with 7 bases that match TRBD1. V lost 0 bases to trimming and J lost 2 bases; unmatched junction nucleotides: 2. The CDR3 runs to 14 residues. Germline values: CDR1 SGHRS, CDR2 YFSETQ. The CDR3 DNA reads TGCGCCAGCAGCTTGGAAGGGGGCCCCTACGAGCAGTACTTC. Its protein is CASSLEGGPYEQYF.

The chain uses TRBV5-4 and TRBJ2-1; perhaps TRBD2 as D (5 bases). The CDR3 length is 16 residues. Germline V gene data show CDR1 as SGHNT and CDR2 as YYREEE (reference sequence). Trimming removed 2 bases from V and 0 bases from J, with 12 bases in between. The CDR3 here is CASSLIGSSSYNEQFF. CDR3 in DNA: TGTGCCAGCAGCTTAATTGGGAGCAGCTCCTACAATGAGCAGTTCTTC.

The table lists this clone with a few counts. The gene calls are TRBV18 and TRBJ2-7; D is perhaps TRBD2 (6 bases). CDR1 and CDR2 from the germline V gene are KGHSH and LQKENI. The V end lost 0 bases, the J end lost 5 bases, and 8 bases lay between the germline ends. The CDR3 extends over 13 amino acids. CDR3 sequence reads: CASSPPGGDEQYF. CDR3 bases: TGTGCCAGCTCACCACCTGGAGGGGACGAGCAGTACTTC. Looking up the rest from reference TRBV18 and TRBJ2-7 gives the full variable domain: NAGVMQNPRHLVRRRGQEARLRCSPMKGHSHVYWYRQLPEEGLKFMVYLQKENIIDESGMPKERFSAEFPKEGPSILRIQQVVRGDSAAYFCASSPPGGDEQYFGPGTRLTVT.

CDR3 loop: CASRGKGASLHF. The CDR3 DNA reads TGTGCCAGCAGGGGTAAGGGGGCTTCCCTCCACTTT. This chain uses TRBV7-9 with TRBJ1-6; 7 bases are shared with TRBD1. Per germline, CDR1 SEHNR and CDR2 FQNEAQ (reference sequence). Germline trimming cut 6 bases from V and 14 bases from J; bases unmatched to any gene: 7. The CDR3 sequence is 12 residues long.

The rearrangement links TRBV7-8 to TRBJ2-7; a weak D match, TRBD1 (6 bases). Trimming removed 4 bases at V and 7 bases at J, with 8 bases between. Germline V gene sequence: CDR1 SGHVS, CDR2 FQNEAQ. The CDR3 is made up of 11 amino acids. CDR3 sequence reads: CASSSQGEQYF. The CDR3 DNA follows: TGTGCCAGCAGCTCACAGGGAGAGCAGTACTTC.

The V gene is TRBV28, the J gene TRBJ2-7, with 8 bases that match TRBD2. The CDR3 is 13 amino acids. Looked up from germline, CDR1 is MDHEN and CDR2 is SYDVKM. V was pared by 6 bases and J by 4 bases, with 5 bases of the junction left unmatched. CDR3 DNA: TGTGCCAGCAGCGGGGGGGAAGGTTACGAGCAGTACTTC. Translation: CASSGGEGYEQYF.

The chain has TRBV30 and TRBJ2-3, with D maybe TRBD2 (6 bases). The V and J ends lost 3 bases and 1 base respectively, with 17 bases between them. The CDR3 length is 16 residues. CDR1 and CDR2 (germline): GTSNPN, SVGIG (reference sequence). The CDR3 coding sequence is TGTGCCTGGAGCCGAGGTGGAGGGGCAGGCACAGATACGCAGTATTTT. This encodes CAWSRGGGAGTDTQYF.

J is TRBJ2-1 and V is TRBV7-2, with 14 bases aligning to TRBD2. V lost 4 bases and J lost 10; bases outside the gene matches: 6. In germline, CDR1 is SGHTA, CDR2 FQGNSA. This CDR3 has 15 residues. The CDR3 DNA is TGTGCCAGCAGCTCCGGACTAGCGGGGGGTGGAGAGCAGTTCTTC. It encodes CASSSGLAGGGEQFF.

V is TRBV5-4 and J is TRBJ2-3, with D uncertain. The V gene lost 0 bases and the J gene lost 10 bases, with 12 bases spanning the gap. The CDR3 totals 13 residues. Per the germline V gene, CDR1 is SGHNT and CDR2 is YYREEE (reference sequence). The CDR3: CASSLERAWPQYF. DNA for the CDR3: TGTGCCAGCAGCTTGGAGCGCGCCTGGCCGCAGTATTTT.

The rearrangement joins TRBV11-2 to TRBJ2-7; the match to TRBD1 covers 8 bases. With 0 bases clipped from V and 7 bases from J, the junction kept 11 bases outside the gene matches. Germline V gives CDR1 SGHAT, CDR2 FQNNGV. The CDR3 extends over 16 amino acids. CDR3 in amino acids: CASSLDPNGRGLEQYF. The CDR3 DNA reads as TGTGCCAGCAGCTTAGACCCCAACGGCAGGGGGCTTGAGCAGTACTTC.

V and J are TRBV6-5 and TRBJ2-5; tentatively, D is TRBD2 (5 bases). V was cut by 0 bases and J by 11 bases, with 7 bases left in between. This CDR3 is built from 11 residues. Germline CDR1 is MNHEY and CDR2 is SVGAGI. CDR3 amino acids: CASSYSGEQYF. The CDR3 nucleotides are TGTGCCAGCAGTTACTCGGGAGAGCAGTACTTC.

This chain joins TRBV5-1 and TRBJ2-3; perhaps TRBD1 as D (6 bases). Germline CDR1 is SGHRS and CDR2 is YFSETQ. The CDR3 is made up of 14 amino acids. The germline V and J ends were trimmed by 4 bases and 2 bases, with 11 bases remaining between them. This chain's CDR3 is CASSTGTSTDTQYF. The CDR3 region has the DNA TGCGCCAGCAGCACCGGGACATCCACAGATACGCAGTATTTT.

This chain links TRBV4-1 with TRBJ2-7; D might be TRBD1 (5 bases). The CDR3 has 14 amino acids. Germline V lookup: CDR1 MGHRA, CDR2 YSYEKL. Trimming shortened V by 1 base and J by 2 bases, and 9 bases separated the two germline ends. CDR3: CASSQAGFTYEQYF. In DNA, the CDR3 is TGCGCCAGCAGCCAAGCAGGGTTCACCTACGAGCAGTACTTC.

The V call is TRBV30, the J call TRBJ1-1, with D perhaps TRBD1 (6 bases). Germline assignment: CDR1 GTSNPN and CDR2 SVGIG (reference sequence). The CDR3 has 15 amino acids. The ends were cut back, 5 bases at V and 1 base at J, with 17 bases in the middle. CDR3 in DNA: TGTGCCTGGGGGGGCGGTAGGAGGCGGAACACTGAAGCTTTCTTT. Its translation: CAWGGGRRRNTEAFF.

Here the CDR3 reads CASSSRRAVYNEQFF. The DNA of the CDR3 is TGTGCCAGCAGCTCTAGGAGGGCAGTTTACAATGAGCAGTTCTTC. This rearrangement joins TRBV7-9 to TRBJ2-1, with D possibly being TRBD2 (6 bases). The germline gives CDR1 SEHNR, CDR2 FQNEAQ (reference sequence). CDR3 length equals 15 residues. V lost 4 bases and J 4 bases, leaving 14 bases between the germline ends.

CDR3 DNA: TGTGCCAGCAGGGAGGGACAGGGGGCGCGGGGGCAGACCCAGTACTTC. Encoded protein: CASREGQGARGQTQYF. This chain joins TRBV2 and TRBJ2-5; TRBD1 matches at 12 bases. The CDR3 runs to 16 residues. V shed 6 bases, J shed 6 bases, and the junction held 11 bases outside the gene matches. Germline CDR1 is SNHLY and CDR2 is FYNNEI.

The rearrangement links TRBV5-1 to TRBJ2-5; 10 positions agree with TRBD1. The CDR3 is 15 residues long. CDR1 and CDR2 from the germline V gene are SGHRS and YFSETQ. The V gene end was trimmed by 0 bases and the J gene end by 5 bases; junction bases not matched to a gene: 4. CDR3 protein: CASSLVGTGVETQYF. Here the CDR3 DNA reads TGCGCCAGCAGCTTGGTTGGGACAGGGGTTGAGACCCAGTACTTC. The full variable domain, rest sourced from reference TRBV5-1 and TRBJ2-5, is KAGVTQTPRYLIKTRGQQVTLSCSPISGHRSVSWYQQTPGQGLQFLFEYFSETQRNKGNFPGRFSGRQFSNSRSEMNVSTLELGDSALYLCASSLVGTGVETQYFGPGTRLLVL.

V gene TRBV6-1 combines with J gene TRBJ2-7; 10 bases are shared with TRBD2. The CDR3 loop spans 16 amino acids. Trimming took 0 bases from V and 4 from J; bases not matched to a gene: 6. Germline values: CDR1 MNHNS, CDR2 SASEGT. The CDR3 region has the DNA TGTGCCAGCAGTGAAGCACGACTAGCGGGCTCTTACGAGCAGTACTTC. It yields the protein CASSEARLAGSYEQYF.

The chain has TRBV10-2 and TRBJ1-5, with D perhaps matching TRBD1 (6 bases). Trimming cost V 6 bases and J 0 bases, with 9 bases left between them. Germline V gene data show CDR1 as WSHSY and CDR2 as SAAADI. The CDR3 length is 14 residues. The CDR3 bases are TGCGCCAGCAGAACAGGGAATAGCAATCAGCCCCAGCATTTT. This sequence encodes CASRTGNSNQPQHF.

Of note for this clone: One end of the junction varies from germline; a read error may be responsible. The chain combines TRBV5-4 with TRBJ2-1; 8 positions match TRBD2. Germline CDR1 is SGHNT and CDR2 is YYREEE (reference sequence). The CDR3 length is 15 residues. Here the CDR3 DNA reads TGTGCCAGCAGCTTAACGGGAGGGCTCTACAGTGAGCAGTTCTTC. This translates into CASSLTGGLYSEQFF.

This clone has only a few counts. V and J are TRBV29-1 and TRBJ1-2; D not certain. V was trimmed by 4 bases and J by 6 bases, leaving 9 bases between them. CDR1 is SQVTM and CDR2 is ANQGSEA in the germline V gene. This CDR3 is built from 11 residues. The CDR3 DNA reads as TGCAGCGTTGTTAGCGCGGATGGCTACACCTTC. Translation gives CSVVSADGYTF.

J is TRBJ2-7 and V is TRBV30; no reliable D call. Looked up from germline, CDR1 is GTSNPN and CDR2 is SVGIG (reference sequence). Trimming shortened V by 4 bases and J by 0 bases, and 13 bases separated the two germline ends. The CDR3 extends over 14 amino acids. DNA of the CDR3: TGTGCCTGGACTCCGGGTATTAGCTCCTACGAGCAGTACTTC. Protein product: CAWTPGISSYEQYF.

The rearrangement links TRBV27 to TRBJ2-7, with D maybe TRBD2 (6 bases). Trimming stripped 5 bases from V and 5 bases from J, with 16 bases between. The CDR3 covers 14 residues. CDR1 MNHEY and CDR2 SMNVEV come from the germline V gene (reference sequence). The CDR3 spells CASSPSRRGNEQYF. CDR3 nucleotide sequence: TGTGCCAGCAGTCCCTCGAGGAGGGGAAACGAGCAGTACTTC.

This clone was counted only a few times. The V and J genes are TRBV6-1 and TRBJ1-5; TRBD1 matches 7 bases. CDR1 MNHNS and CDR2 SASEGT come from the germline V gene. J gave up 6 bases and V 1 base, and 9 bases lay outside the gene matches. This CDR3 has 16 residues. In nucleotides, the CDR3 is TGTGCCAGCAGTGAAGATACCACAGGGGCCAGTCAGCCCCAGCATTTT. Translation: CASSEDTTGASQPQHF.

The chain combines TRBV5-4 with TRBJ2-7; 12 bases are shared with TRBD2. CDR1 is SGHNT and CDR2 is YYREEE in the germline V gene (reference sequence). V lost 4 bases, J lost 6 bases, and 5 bases stayed unmatched. The CDR3 is made up of 14 amino acids. The CDR3 coding sequence is TGTGCCAGCAGCCCTCGACTAGCGGGAGCCGAGCAGTACTTC. Translating it yields CASSPRLAGAEQYF. Drawing the rest from reference TRBV5-4 and TRBJ2-7, the complete variable domain is ETGVTQSPTHLIKTRGQQVTLRCSSQSGHNTVSWYQQALGQGPQFIFQYYREEENGRGNFPPRFSGLQFPNYSSELNVNALELDDSALYLCASSPRLAGAEQYFGPGTRLTVT.

The V and J genes are TRBV5-4 and TRBJ1-1, with 9 bases that match TRBD1. V shed 4 bases and J 4 bases; nucleotides not matched to a gene: 5. There are 14 residues in the CDR3. Germline V gene lookup returns CDR1 SGHNT and CDR2 YYREEE (reference sequence). CDR3 nucleotide sequence: TGTGCCAGCAGCAGACAGGGGGATGGCACTGAAGCTTTCTTT. It encodes CASSRQGDGTEAFF.

The chain couples TRBV19 to TRBJ2-3; 8 nucleotides agree with TRBD2. Germline CDR1 is LNHDA and CDR2 is SQIVND (reference sequence). V lost 4 bases to trimming and J lost 5 bases; unmatched junction nucleotides: 5. The CDR3 spans 14 residues. CDR3 nucleotide sequence: TGTGCCAGTAGTACCTCAGCGGGGGTAGATACGCAGTATTTT. Translated: CASSTSAGVDTQYF.